This T cell receptor beta chain was identified during a study of blood T cells in healthy people across ages. Study outcomes and limitations: Long-lived donors exceeded aged donors in naive CD4+ cells and diversity. Roughly linear declines in TCR beta diversity per million T cells occurred with age.

In its sample, this clonotype was seen a few times. Its specificity is not known. V was cut by 0 bases and J by 5 bases, with 7 bases left in between. The germline V gene has CDR1 ENHRY and CDR2 SYGVKD. The length of the CDR3 is 13 residues. Total RNA was extracted at no less than 6 micrograms per sample. PCR was performed a second time for roughly 7 to 11 cycles using a sample-barcoded 5' primer and a J-beta primer mix. A single record per CDR3 protein comes from TCRdb applying MiXCR to the 5' RACE reads. This table holds roughly 1,000,000 distinct CDR3 sequences, about 23% found once. Separately, the same data were catalogued under a study of T cells of mothers and their children.

The material sequenced was blood. This TCR derives from a girl aged 2 to 9 in good health. The J gene is TRBJ2-5, the V gene TRBV10-3, with no clear D. The CDR3 region has the DNA TGTGCCATCAGTGAGTCACGTTCGGAGACCCAGTACTTC. It codes for CAISESRSETQYF.